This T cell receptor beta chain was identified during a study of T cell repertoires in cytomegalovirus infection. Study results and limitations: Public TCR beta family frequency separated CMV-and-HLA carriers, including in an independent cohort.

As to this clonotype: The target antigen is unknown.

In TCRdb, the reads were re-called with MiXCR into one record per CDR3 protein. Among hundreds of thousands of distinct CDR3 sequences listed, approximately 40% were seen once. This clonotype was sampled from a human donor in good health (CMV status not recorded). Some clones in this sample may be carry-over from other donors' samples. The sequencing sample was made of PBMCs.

In DNA, the CDR3 is TGTGCCAGCAGCTCTCCACCGCATCAGCCCCAGCATTTT. Translating gives CASSSPPHQPQHF. V usage is TRBV7-9 and J usage is TRBJ1-5; D unclear. CDR3 length: 13 residues. The V end lost 4 bases, the J end lost 5 bases, and 9 bases lay between the germline ends. CDR1 and CDR2 (germline): SEHNR, FQNEAQ (reference sequence). The complete variable domain, with remaining parts taken from reference TRBV7-9 and TRBJ1-5, reads DTGVSQNPRHKITKRGQNVTFRCDPISEHNRLYWYRQTLGQGPEFLTYFQNEAQLEKSRLLSDRFSAERPKGSFSTLEIQRTEQGDSAMYLCASSSPPHQPQHFGDGTRLSIL.